A selection of T cell receptor beta chains follows, all from one sample in a study of T cells after yellow fever vaccination. MiXCR, applied by TCRdb to the 5' RACE reads, yields one record per CDR3 protein. The sample shows a few hundred thousand distinct CDR3 sequences, under 25% of them seen only once. The source material was PBMCs, sampled 15 days after the yellow fever booster vaccination. These receptors were taken from a man aged 25 to 40 who received the YFV17D yellow fever vaccine. Both conserved end residues are part of each CDR3. Each record gives: clone size, J gene, V gene, D gene, CDR3 protein, CDR3 DNA. D genes are given only for firm matches. The size of a clone is reported for some rows only, either as once, few or many, or as a class for expanded clones.

clone size: many; J gene: TRBJ2-1; V gene: TRBV11-2; D gene: TRBD2; CDR3 protein: CASLPSGSDEQFF; CDR3 DNA: TGTGCCAGCCTCCCTAGCGGGAGCGATGAGCAGTTCTTC
clone size: .; J gene: TRBJ2-1; V gene: TRBV29-1; D gene: TRBD1; CDR3 protein: CSVVRGQTWEQFF; CDR3 DNA: TGCAGCGTTGTTCGGGGACAGACTTGGGAGCAGTTCTTC
clone size: .; J gene: TRBJ2-3; V gene: TRBV24-1; D gene: .; CDR3 protein: CATSDPNSRDGYTDTQYF; CDR3 DNA: TGTGCCACCAGTGATCCCAATTCCCGGGACGGATACACAGATACGCAGTATTTT
clone size: few; J gene: TRBJ2-7; V gene: TRBV2; D gene: TRBD1; CDR3 protein: CASKGQVYEQYF; CDR3 DNA: TGTGCCAGCAAGGGACAGGTCTACGAGCAGTACTTC
clone size: few; J gene: TRBJ2-2; V gene: TRBV19; D gene: .; CDR3 protein: CASRRAPGTGELFF; CDR3 DNA: TGTGCCAGTAGGAGGGCGCCGGGCACCGGGGAGCTGTTTTTT
clone size: few; J gene: TRBJ1-2; V gene: TRBV20-1; D gene: TRBD1; CDR3 protein: CSANRGLRYGYTF; CDR3 DNA: TGCAGTGCTAACAGGGGTTTACGCTATGGCTACACCTTC
clone size: few; J gene: TRBJ2-2; V gene: TRBV5-6; D gene: .; CDR3 protein: CASSWDPGTTGELFF; CDR3 DNA: TGTGCCAGCAGCTGGGACCCTGGGACCACCGGGGAGCTGTTTTTT
clone size: few; J gene: TRBJ2-7; V gene: TRBV5-1; D gene: .; CDR3 protein: CASSVGHSVEQYF; CDR3 DNA: TGCGCCAGCAGCGTGGGACATTCCGTCGAGCAGTACTTC
clone size: few; J gene: TRBJ2-1; V gene: TRBV15; D gene: .; CDR3 protein: CATSKRTHDLTNEQFF; CDR3 DNA: TGTGCCACCAGCAAACGGACACATGACCTTACGAATGAGCAGTTCTTC
clone size: few; J gene: TRBJ2-1; V gene: TRBV7-8; D gene: .; CDR3 protein: CASSRRQGRGYNEQFF; CDR3 DNA: TGTGCCAGCAGCCGCCGGCAGGGGAGGGGGTACAATGAGCAGTTCTTC
clone size: few; J gene: TRBJ1-1; V gene: TRBV5-1; D gene: .; CDR3 protein: CASSLDFTNTEAFF; CDR3 DNA: TGCGCCAGCAGCTTGGACTTCACGAACACTGAAGCTTTCTTT
clone size: .; J gene: TRBJ2-3; V gene: TRBV6-2/TRBV6-3; D gene: TRBD2; CDR3 protein: CASSYGLAGVTQYF; CDR3 DNA: TGTGCCAGCAGTTACGGGCTAGCGGGAGTAACGCAGTATTTT
clone size: few; J gene: TRBJ2-5; V gene: TRBV7-9; D gene: TRBD2; CDR3 protein: CASSLNLAGGRETQYF; CDR3 DNA: TGTGCCAGCAGCTTAAATCTAGCGGGAGGTCGGGAGACCCAGTACTTC
clone size: .; J gene: TRBJ1-5; V gene: TRBV12-3/TRBV12-4; D gene: TRBD1; CDR3 protein: CASSRGQGSQPQHF; CDR3 DNA: TGTGCCAGCAGCCGCGGACAGGGGAGTCAGCCCCAGCATTTT
clone size: .; J gene: TRBJ2-1; V gene: TRBV28; D gene: .; CDR3 protein: CASSVLEYNEQFF; CDR3 DNA: TGTGCCAGCAGTGTGTTGGAGTACAATGAGCAGTTCTTC
clone size: few; J gene: TRBJ2-2; V gene: TRBV5-1; D gene: .; CDR3 protein: CASSLPILAETTGELFF; CDR3 DNA: TGCGCCAGCAGCTTGCCTATCTTAGCGGAGACAACCGGGGAGCTGTTTTTT
clone size: .; J gene: TRBJ2-3; V gene: TRBV9; D gene: .; CDR3 protein: CASSVSLGASLGTDTQYF; CDR3 DNA: TGTGCCAGCAGCGTTAGTCTTGGCGCCAGTCTTGGCACAGATACGCAGTATTTT
clone size: few; J gene: TRBJ2-1; V gene: TRBV6-5; D gene: .; CDR3 protein: CASSNSIFLLYF; CDR3 DNA: TGTGCCAGCAGTAACTCTATCTTCCTCCTCTATTTC
clone size: .; J gene: TRBJ2-1; V gene: TRBV11-2; D gene: .; CDR3 protein: CASSLLVSNEQFF; CDR3 DNA: TGTGCCAGCAGCTTACTAGTCAGCAATGAGCAGTTCTTC
clone size: few; J gene: TRBJ2-7; V gene: TRBV9; D gene: TRBD2; CDR3 protein: CASSVDLGATSRVYF; CDR3 DNA: TGTGCCAGCAGCGTAGATCTTGGGGCGACTAGCAGGGTGTACTTC
clone size: few; J gene: TRBJ2-7; V gene: TRBV12-3/TRBV12-4; D gene: TRBD2; CDR3 protein: CASKKRDASYEQYF; CDR3 DNA: TGTGCCAGCAAAAAGCGGGACGCTTCCTACGAGCAGTACTTC
clone size: many; J gene: TRBJ2-7; V gene: TRBV12-3/TRBV12-4; D gene: TRBD1; CDR3 protein: CAGGQGGGEQYF; CDR3 DNA: TGTGCCGGGGGACAGGGAGGCGGCGAGCAGTACTTC
clone size: few; J gene: TRBJ2-1; V gene: TRBV29-1; D gene: TRBD2; CDR3 protein: CSVTGWGGSNEQFF; CDR3 DNA: TGCAGCGTGACTGGTTGGGGCGGGAGCAATGAGCAGTTCTTC
clone size: .; J gene: TRBJ2-4; V gene: TRBV20-1; D gene: .; CDR3 protein: CSARGSGGWKNIQYF; CDR3 DNA: TGCAGTGCTAGAGGGTCGGGGGGCTGGAAAAACATTCAGTACTTC
clone size: few; J gene: TRBJ1-4; V gene: TRBV9; D gene: .; CDR3 protein: CASSGGDIPEKLFF; CDR3 DNA: TGTGCCAGCAGCGGGGGGGACATTCCTGAAAAACTGTTTTTT
clone size: few; J gene: TRBJ2-2; V gene: TRBV4-3; D gene: .; CDR3 protein: CASSQFQGGSTGELFF; CDR3 DNA: TGCGCCAGCAGCCAATTTCAGGGTGGGAGCACCGGGGAGCTGTTTTTT
clone size: .; J gene: TRBJ2-5; V gene: TRBV20-1; D gene: .; CDR3 protein: CSASGQIQETQYF; CDR3 DNA: TGCAGTGCTAGTGGACAGATACAAGAGACCCAGTACTTC
clone size: .; J gene: TRBJ2-3; V gene: TRBV7-9; D gene: .; CDR3 protein: CASSPADPSTDTQYF; CDR3 DNA: TGTGCCAGCAGCCCCGCAGACCCCAGCACAGATACGCAGTATTTT
clone size: few; J gene: TRBJ2-5; V gene: TRBV11-2; D gene: TRBD2; CDR3 protein: CASSSLTQASGSVKTQYF; CDR3 DNA: TGTGCCAGCAGCTCACTAACGCAGGCTAGCGGGAGCGTAAAGACCCAGTACTTC
clone size: few; J gene: TRBJ2-2; V gene: TRBV7-2; D gene: .; CDR3 protein: CAVLDSAGELFF; CDR3 DNA: TGTGCCGTACTAGATAGTGCCGGGGAGCTGTTTTTT
clone size: .; J gene: TRBJ2-6; V gene: TRBV5-1; D gene: .; CDR3 protein: CASSLEAGSGANVLTF; CDR3 DNA: TGCGCCAGCAGCTTGGAGGCAGGGTCTGGGGCCAACGTCCTGACTTTC
clone size: .; J gene: TRBJ2-1; V gene: TRBV10-2; D gene: .; CDR3 protein: CASGAFPGEQFF; CDR3 DNA: TGCGCCAGCGGAGCCTTCCCGGGAGAGCAGTTCTTC
clone size: .; J gene: TRBJ2-1; V gene: TRBV20-1; D gene: .; CDR3 protein: CSVEQDYNEQFF; CDR3 DNA: TGCAGTGTCGAGCAGGACTACAATGAGCAGTTCTTC
clone size: .; J gene: TRBJ2-3; V gene: TRBV15; D gene: .; CDR3 protein: CATSRDRGSDTQYF; CDR3 DNA: TGTGCCACCAGCAGAGACAGGGGTAGTGATACGCAGTATTTT
clone size: few; J gene: TRBJ2-7; V gene: TRBV29-1; D gene: .; CDR3 protein: CSVVGDEQYF; CDR3 DNA: TGCAGCGTTGTAGGAGACGAGCAGTACTTC
clone size: .; J gene: TRBJ2-1; V gene: TRBV7-9; D gene: TRBD2; CDR3 protein: CASSQLAGGPDEQFF; CDR3 DNA: TGTGCCAGCAGCCAACTAGCGGGAGGGCCGGATGAGCAGTTCTTC
clone size: .; J gene: TRBJ1-2; V gene: TRBV29-1; D gene: .; CDR3 protein: CSVAMGQGLGYGYTF; CDR3 DNA: TGCAGCGTTGCCATGGGGCAGGGTTTGGGTTATGGCTACACCTTC
clone size: few; J gene: TRBJ1-1; V gene: TRBV7-7; D gene: TRBD1; CDR3 protein: CASSPGRTGNTEAFF; CDR3 DNA: TGTGCCAGCAGCCCCGGTCGGACAGGGAACACTGAAGCTTTCTTT
clone size: .; J gene: TRBJ2-2; V gene: TRBV6-2/TRBV6-3; D gene: .; CDR3 protein: CASSYGYTNTGELFF; CDR3 DNA: TGTGCCAGCAGTTATGGATACACTAACACCGGGGAGCTGTTTTTT
clone size: .; J gene: TRBJ2-7; V gene: TRBV20-1; D gene: .; CDR3 protein: CSASPPSPRAYEQYF; CDR3 DNA: TGCAGTGCTAGCCCTCCTTCGCCGCGGGCATACGAGCAGTACTTC
clone size: few; J gene: TRBJ1-4; V gene: TRBV7-2; D gene: .; CDR3 protein: CASSFGQILTEKLFF; CDR3 DNA: TGTGCCAGCAGCTTCGGACAGATTCTGACTGAAAAACTGTTTTTT
clone size: .; J gene: TRBJ1-1; V gene: TRBV29-1; D gene: .; CDR3 protein: CSVRVNTEAFF; CDR3 DNA: TGCAGCGTACGTGTGAACACTGAAGCTTTCTTT
clone size: few; J gene: TRBJ2-4; V gene: TRBV5-1; D gene: .; CDR3 protein: CASSLAGEGLNIQYF; CDR3 DNA: TGCGCCAGCAGCTTGGCGGGCGAGGGGCTAAACATTCAGTACTTC
clone size: .; J gene: TRBJ2-3; V gene: TRBV5-4; D gene: .; CDR3 protein: CASSLTSRRDTQYF; CDR3 DNA: TGTGCCAGCAGCTTGACTAGCAGGAGGGATACGCAGTATTTT
clone size: .; J gene: TRBJ1-1; V gene: TRBV18; D gene: .; CDR3 protein: CASSTRQAPTEYTEAFF; CDR3 DNA: TGTGCCAGCTCAACTAGACAGGCCCCAACTGAATACACTGAAGCTTTCTTT
clone size: few; J gene: TRBJ2-3; V gene: TRBV18; D gene: TRBD2; CDR3 protein: CASSPPIRGGGDTQYF; CDR3 DNA: TGTGCCAGCTCACCACCGATCCGCGGGGGTGGAGATACGCAGTATTTT